This T cell receptor (beta chain) stems from a study of blood T cell repertoires in COVID-19. About the study: T cells, B-cell-depleted T cells, or PBMCs supplied cDNA or gDNA.

The data were produced by immunoSEQ multiplex PCR, yet TCRdb's version contains in-frame clones alone and is incomplete. The sample contains roughly 180,000 clones, around 88% of which appear only once. Participant age was about 18 to 89 years, and participants resided in approximately 25 US areas. Cohort assignment relied on participant-reported clinical history. CDR1 is SQVTM and CDR2 is ANQGSEA in the germline V gene. CDR3 length: 16 residues. The V end lost 6 bases, the J end lost 3 bases, and 23 bases lay between the germline ends. J is TRBJ1-1 and V is TRBV29-1, with D possibly TRBD1 on 6 matching bases. This receptor was identified in a woman aged 50 to 60 in a cohort exposed to, infected with or recovered from COVID-19 (not recorded which). The specimen sequenced was PBMCs or T cells enriched from blood (not recorded which). The CDR3 nucleotides are TGCAGCGTGGCACTTCCGGTGGGGCCAGGGGACACTGAAGCTTTCTTT. This translates into CSVALPVGPGDTEAFF.